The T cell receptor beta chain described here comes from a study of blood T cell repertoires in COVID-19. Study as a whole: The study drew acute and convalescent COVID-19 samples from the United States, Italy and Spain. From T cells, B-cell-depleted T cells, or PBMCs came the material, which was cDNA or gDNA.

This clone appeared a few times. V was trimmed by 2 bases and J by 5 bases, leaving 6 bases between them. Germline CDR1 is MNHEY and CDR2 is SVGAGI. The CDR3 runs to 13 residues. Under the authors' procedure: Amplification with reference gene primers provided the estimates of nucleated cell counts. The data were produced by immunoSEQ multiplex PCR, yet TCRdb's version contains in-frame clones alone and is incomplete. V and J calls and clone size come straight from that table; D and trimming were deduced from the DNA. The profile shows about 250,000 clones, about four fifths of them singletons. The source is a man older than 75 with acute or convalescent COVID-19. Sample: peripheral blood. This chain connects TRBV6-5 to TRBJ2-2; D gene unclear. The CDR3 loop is CASSYVLTGELFF. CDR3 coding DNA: TGTGCCAGCAGTTACGTCCTAACCGGGGAGCTGTTTTTT.